These 7 T cell receptor beta chains were sequenced from one sample in a study of blood T cell repertoires in COVID-19. Repertoires were generated with immunoSEQ multiplex PCR, while TCRdb's copy carries only in-frame clones and drops some. The table records a few hundred thousand clones, about 85% of them present only once. Sequenced sample: PBMCs or T cells enriched from blood (not recorded which). The receptors stem from a woman aged 45-60 years who had been exposed to COVID-19.

The chain couples TRBV10-2 to TRBJ1-2; tentatively, D is TRBD1 (6 bases). Germline V lookup: CDR1 WSHSY, CDR2 SAAADI. The CDR3 loop spans 12 amino acids. Trimming took off 8 bases at V and 8 bases at J, with 15 bases between the two ends. Here the CDR3 reads CASRQGFSGYTF. The CDR3 bases are TGCGCCAGCCGGCAGGGGTTCTCGGGCTACACCTTC.

V usage is TRBV5-4 and J usage is TRBJ2-7; 8 nucleotides align to TRBD1. The germline CDR1 and CDR2 sequences are SGHNT and YYREEE (reference sequence). After removal of 4 bases from V and 5 bases from J, the junction contained 2 bases not matched to a gene. The CDR3 totals 12 residues. The CDR3 nucleotides are TGTGCCAGCAGCGGACAGGGCGACGAGCAGTACTTC. This codes for CASSGQGDEQYF.

The chain carries TRBV29-1 and TRBJ2-3; 7 nucleotides align to TRBD2. In germline, CDR1 is SQVTM, CDR2 ANQGSEA. Trimming cost V 3 bases and J 1 base; bases outside gene matches: 10. This CDR3 is 16 amino acids long. In nucleotides, the CDR3 is TGCAGCGTTGACCCTCGAAGGAGCGGGGGCACAGATACGCAGTATTTT. It is translated as CSVDPRRSGGTDTQYF.

This clone was seen a handful of times. J is TRBJ2-7 and V is TRBV6-2 or TRBV6-3; 13 bases map to TRBD2. CDR3 size: 17 residues. V gave up 5 bases and J gave up 6 bases; unmatched junction bases: 13. The V gene's germline CDR1 is MNHEY and CDR2 SVGEGT. The CDR3 region is CASSPNLLAGGIGEQYF. The CDR3 bases are TGTGCCAGCAGTCCGAACCTACTAGCGGGGGGGATTGGCGAGCAGTACTTC.

The rearrangement uses TRBV7-8 and TRBJ1-1, with 7 bases that match TRBD1. The germline V gene has CDR1 SGHVS and CDR2 FQNEAQ. With 3 bases clipped from V and 7 bases from J, the junction kept 2 bases outside the gene matches. CDR3 length: 12 amino acids. The DNA for the CDR3 is TGTGCCAGCAGCTTGGGGGACAGTGAAGCTTTCTTT. Amino acid sequence: CASSLGDSEAFF.

This clone was counted once. The genes are TRBV30 and TRBJ1-2; 8 nucleotides line up with TRBD1. V lost 5 bases, J lost 7 bases, and 15 bases stayed unmatched. This CDR3 has 15 amino acids. CDR1 and CDR2 (germline): GTSNPN, SVGIG (reference sequence). For the CDR3, the DNA is TGTGCCTGGCGGCCCTACCCAGGGGGCGCGGGTGGCTACACCTTC. Translating gives CAWRPYPGGAGGYTF.

The chain is built from TRBV5-3 and TRBJ2-7; 11 positions agree with TRBD2. TRBV5-3 is an ORF, and what it does is uncertain. V gave up 7 bases and J gave up 1 base; unmatched junction bases: 7. This CDR3 spans 15 amino acids. CDR3: CARESTSGVSYEQYF. CDR3 sequence (DNA): TGTGCCAGAGAGTCGACTAGCGGGGTTTCCTACGAGCAGTACTTC.